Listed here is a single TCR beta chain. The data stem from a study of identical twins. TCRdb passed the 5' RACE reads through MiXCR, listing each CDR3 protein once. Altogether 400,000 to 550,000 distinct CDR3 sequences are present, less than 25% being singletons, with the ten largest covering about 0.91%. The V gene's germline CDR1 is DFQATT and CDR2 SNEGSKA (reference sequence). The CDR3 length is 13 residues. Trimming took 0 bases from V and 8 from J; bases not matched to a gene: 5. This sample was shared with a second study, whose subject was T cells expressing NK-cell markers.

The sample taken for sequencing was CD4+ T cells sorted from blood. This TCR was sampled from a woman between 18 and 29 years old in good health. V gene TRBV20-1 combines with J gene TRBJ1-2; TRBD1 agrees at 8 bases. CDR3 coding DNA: TGCAGTGCTAGAGACGACAGGGGTTTGGGCTACACCTTC. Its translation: CSARDDRGLGYTF.